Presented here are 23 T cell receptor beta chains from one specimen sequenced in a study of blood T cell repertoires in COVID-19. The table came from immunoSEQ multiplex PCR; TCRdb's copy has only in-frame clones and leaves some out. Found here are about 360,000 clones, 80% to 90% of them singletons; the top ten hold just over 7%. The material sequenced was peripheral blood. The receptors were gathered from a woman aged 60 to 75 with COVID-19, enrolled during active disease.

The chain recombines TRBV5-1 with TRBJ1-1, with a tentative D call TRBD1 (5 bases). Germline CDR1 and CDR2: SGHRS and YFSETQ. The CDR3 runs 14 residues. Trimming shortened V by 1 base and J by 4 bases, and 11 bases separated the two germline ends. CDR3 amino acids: CASSLSGWFTEAFF. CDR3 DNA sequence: TGCGCCAGCAGCTTGTCAGGGTGGTTCACTGAAGCTTTCTTT.

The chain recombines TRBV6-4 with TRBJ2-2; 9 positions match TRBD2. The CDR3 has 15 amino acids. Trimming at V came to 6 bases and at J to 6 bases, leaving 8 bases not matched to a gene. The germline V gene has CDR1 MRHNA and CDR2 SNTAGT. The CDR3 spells CASRDIAGEAGELFF. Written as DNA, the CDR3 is TGTGCCAGCAGAGATATAGCGGGGGAGGCCGGGGAGCTGTTTTTT.

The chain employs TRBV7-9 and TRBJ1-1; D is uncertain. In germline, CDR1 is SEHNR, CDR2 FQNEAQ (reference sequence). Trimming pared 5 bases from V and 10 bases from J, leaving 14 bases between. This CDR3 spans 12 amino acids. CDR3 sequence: CASSTGITLAFF. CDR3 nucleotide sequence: TGTGCCAGCAGCACCGGGATCACTTTAGCTTTCTTT.

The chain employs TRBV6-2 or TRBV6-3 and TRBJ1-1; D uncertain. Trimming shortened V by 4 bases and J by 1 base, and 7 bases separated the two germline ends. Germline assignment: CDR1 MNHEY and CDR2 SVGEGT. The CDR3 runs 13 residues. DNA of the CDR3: TGTGCCAGCAGTTTTACAAGGAACACTGAAGCTTTCTTT. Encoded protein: CASSFTRNTEAFF.

The CDR3 here is CASSSALAGGREQFF. CDR3 nucleotides: TGTGCCAGCAGCTCGGCGCTAGCGGGGGGGCGGGAGCAGTTCTTC. The chain links TRBV5-4 to TRBJ2-1; 12 nucleotides match TRBD2. The ends lost 3 bases at V and 10 bases at J; junction bases unmatched: 8. The CDR3 contains 15 residues. Germline CDR1 SGHNT, CDR2 YYREEE (reference sequence).

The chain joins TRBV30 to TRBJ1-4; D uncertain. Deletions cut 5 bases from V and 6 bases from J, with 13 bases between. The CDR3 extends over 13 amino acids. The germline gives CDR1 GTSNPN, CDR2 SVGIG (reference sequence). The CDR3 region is CAWGQEGDEKLFF. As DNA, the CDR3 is TGTGCCTGGGGCCAGGAGGGAGATGAAAAACTGTTTTTT.

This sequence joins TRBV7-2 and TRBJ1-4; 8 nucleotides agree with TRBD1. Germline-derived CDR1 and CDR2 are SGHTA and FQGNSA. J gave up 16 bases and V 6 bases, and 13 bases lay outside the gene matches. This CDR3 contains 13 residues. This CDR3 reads CASSSVPQGARFF. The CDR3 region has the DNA TGTGCCAGCAGTTCAGTCCCGCAGGGGGCACGGTTTTTT.

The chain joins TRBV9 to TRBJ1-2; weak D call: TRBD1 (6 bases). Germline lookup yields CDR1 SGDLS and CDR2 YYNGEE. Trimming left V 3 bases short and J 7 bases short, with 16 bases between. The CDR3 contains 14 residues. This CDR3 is CASSGLGGLGGYTF. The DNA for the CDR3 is TGTGCCAGCAGCGGGTTGGGGGGGCTCGGTGGCTACACCTTC.

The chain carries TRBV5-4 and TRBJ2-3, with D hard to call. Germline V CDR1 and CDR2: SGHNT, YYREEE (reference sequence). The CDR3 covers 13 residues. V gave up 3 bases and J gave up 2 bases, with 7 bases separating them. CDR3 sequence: CASSSLDTDTQYF. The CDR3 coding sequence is TGTGCCAGCAGCTCGCTAGACACAGATACGCAGTATTTT. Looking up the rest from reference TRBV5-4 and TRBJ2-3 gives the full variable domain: ETGVTQSPTHLIKTRGQQVTLRCSSQSGHNTVSWYQQALGQGPQFIFQYYREEENGRGNFPPRFSGLQFPNYSSELNVNALELDDSALYLCASSSLDTDTQYFGPGTRLTVL.

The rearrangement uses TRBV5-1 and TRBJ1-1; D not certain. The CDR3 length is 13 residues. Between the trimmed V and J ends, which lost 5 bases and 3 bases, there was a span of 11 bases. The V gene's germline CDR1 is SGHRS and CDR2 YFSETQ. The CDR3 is CASSLKIDTEAFF. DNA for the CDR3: TGCGCCAGCAGTCTCAAAATAGACACTGAAGCTTTCTTT.

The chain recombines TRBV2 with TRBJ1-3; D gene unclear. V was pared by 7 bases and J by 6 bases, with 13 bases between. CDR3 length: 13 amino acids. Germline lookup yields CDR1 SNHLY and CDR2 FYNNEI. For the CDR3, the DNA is TGTGCCAGCAAGGAGGGCAGCCTAAACACCATATATTTT. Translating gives CASKEGSLNTIYF.

CDR3 loop: CASSLAGQGKTEAFF. The CDR3 coding sequence is TGTGCCAGCAGCTTGGCGGGACAGGGGAAGACTGAAGCTTTCTTT. The chain has TRBV5-8 and TRBJ1-1; TRBD1 matches at 10 bases. The V segment lost 0 bases and the J segment 5 bases; nucleotides outside the gene matches: 4. Germline CDR1 is SGHTS and CDR2 is YDEGEE. This CDR3 is built from 15 residues.

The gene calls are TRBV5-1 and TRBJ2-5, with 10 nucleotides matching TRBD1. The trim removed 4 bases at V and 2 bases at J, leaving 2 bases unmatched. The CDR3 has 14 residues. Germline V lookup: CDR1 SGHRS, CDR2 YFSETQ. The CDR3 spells CASSPGQGQETQYF. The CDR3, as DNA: TGCGCCAGCAGCCCGGGACAGGGGCAAGAGACCCAGTACTTC.

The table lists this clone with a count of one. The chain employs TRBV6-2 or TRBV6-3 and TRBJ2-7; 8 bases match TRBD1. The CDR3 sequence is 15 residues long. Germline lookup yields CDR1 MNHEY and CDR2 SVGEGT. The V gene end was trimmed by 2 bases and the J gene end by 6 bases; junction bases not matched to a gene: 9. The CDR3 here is CASSYPTTGDIEQYF. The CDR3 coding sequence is TGTGCCAGCAGTTACCCCACGACAGGGGATATCGAGCAGTACTTC.

CDR3 nucleotide sequence: TGTGCCAGCAGTGAGATCAACCTAGCCGGAAATGAAAAACTGTTTTTT. This sequence encodes CASSEINLAGNEKLFF. The chain links TRBV25-1 to TRBJ1-4; no reliable D call. CDR1 is MGHDK and CDR2 is SYGVNS in the germline V gene. This CDR3 has 16 amino acids. The germline V and J ends were trimmed by 3 bases and 5 bases, with 16 bases remaining between them.

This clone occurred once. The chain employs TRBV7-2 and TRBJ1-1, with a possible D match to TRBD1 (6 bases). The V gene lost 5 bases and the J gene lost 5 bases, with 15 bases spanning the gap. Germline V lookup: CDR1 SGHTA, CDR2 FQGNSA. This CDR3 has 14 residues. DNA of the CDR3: TGTGCCAGCAGCGCAAGGGACATGGGAACTGAAGCTTTCTTT. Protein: CASSARDMGTEAFF.

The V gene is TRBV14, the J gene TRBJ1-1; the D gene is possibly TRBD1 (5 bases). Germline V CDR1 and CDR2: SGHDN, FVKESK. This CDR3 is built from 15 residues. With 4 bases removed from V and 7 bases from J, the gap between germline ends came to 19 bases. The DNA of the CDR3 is TGTGCCAGCAGCCCAGCCGGGGAGGGGCGAAATGAAGCTTTCTTT. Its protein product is CASSPAGEGRNEAFF.

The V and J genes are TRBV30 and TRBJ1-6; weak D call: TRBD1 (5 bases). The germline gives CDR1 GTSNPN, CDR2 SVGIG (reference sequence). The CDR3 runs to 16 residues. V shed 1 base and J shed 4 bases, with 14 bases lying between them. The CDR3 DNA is TGTGCCTGGAGTGCGCGCCTTGGGGGGTATAATTCACCCCTCCACTTT. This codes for CAWSARLGGYNSPLHF.

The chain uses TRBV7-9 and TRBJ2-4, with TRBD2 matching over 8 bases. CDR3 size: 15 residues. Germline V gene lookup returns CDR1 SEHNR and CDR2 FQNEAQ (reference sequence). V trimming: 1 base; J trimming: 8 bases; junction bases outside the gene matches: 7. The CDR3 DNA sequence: TGTGCCAGCAGCTTAGTTCGGGGGGGCCCGGACATTCAGTACTTC. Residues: CASSLVRGGPDIQYF.

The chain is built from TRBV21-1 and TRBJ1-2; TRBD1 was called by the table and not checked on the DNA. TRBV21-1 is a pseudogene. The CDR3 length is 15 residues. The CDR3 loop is CASSLRDSHSYGYTF. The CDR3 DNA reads TGTGCCAGCAGCCTCAGGGACAGCCATTCCTATGGCTACACCTTC.

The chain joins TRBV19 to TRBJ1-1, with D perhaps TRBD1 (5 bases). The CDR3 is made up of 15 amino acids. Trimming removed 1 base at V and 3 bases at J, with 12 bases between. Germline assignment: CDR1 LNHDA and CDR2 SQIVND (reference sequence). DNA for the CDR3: TGTGCCAGTAGTATAGTAGGGCGGGGGGACACTGAAGCTTTCTTT. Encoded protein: CASSIVGRGDTEAFF.

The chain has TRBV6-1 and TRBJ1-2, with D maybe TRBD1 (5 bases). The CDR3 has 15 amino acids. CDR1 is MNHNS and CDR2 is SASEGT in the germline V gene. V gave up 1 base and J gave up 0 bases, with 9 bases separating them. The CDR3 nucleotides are TGTGCCAGCAGTGAAGTGGTGACAGCTAACTATGGCTACACCTTC. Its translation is CASSEVVTANYGYTF.

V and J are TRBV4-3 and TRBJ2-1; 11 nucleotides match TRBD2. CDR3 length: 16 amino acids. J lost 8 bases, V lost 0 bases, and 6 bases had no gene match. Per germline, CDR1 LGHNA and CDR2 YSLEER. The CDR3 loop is CASSQDWLAGGYEQFF. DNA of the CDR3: TGCGCCAGCAGCCAAGATTGGCTAGCGGGGGGATATGAGCAGTTCTTC.